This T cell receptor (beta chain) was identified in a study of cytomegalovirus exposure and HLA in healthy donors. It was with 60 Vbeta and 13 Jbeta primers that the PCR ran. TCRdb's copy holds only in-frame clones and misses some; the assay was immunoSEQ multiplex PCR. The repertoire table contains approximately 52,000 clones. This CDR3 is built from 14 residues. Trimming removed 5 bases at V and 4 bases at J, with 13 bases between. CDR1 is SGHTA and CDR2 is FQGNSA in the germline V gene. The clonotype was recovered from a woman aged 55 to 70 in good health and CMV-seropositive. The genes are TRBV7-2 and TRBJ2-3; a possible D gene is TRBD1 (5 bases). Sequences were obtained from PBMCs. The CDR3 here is CASSLRAAPDTQYF. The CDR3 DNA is TGTGCCAGCAGCCTCAGGGCGGCACCAGATACGCAGTATTTT.